The source of this T cell receptor beta chain is a study of blood T cell repertoires in COVID-19. Study-level information: The United States, Italy and Spain were the sources of the acute and convalescent COVID-19 samples. Sources were T cells, B-cell-depleted T cells, or PBMCs; the material itself was cDNA or gDNA.

Authors' processing steps: Amplification with reference gene primers provided the estimates of nucleated cell counts. Assay: immunoSEQ multiplex PCR; the TCRdb copy retains only in-frame clones and omits some. V and J calls and clone size are those listed in that table; D and trimming were worked out from the DNA. The sample has around 69,000 clones, more than 70% seen once; the top ten hold 7.5% to 10%. Sequenced sample: peripheral blood. The sequence came from a man in his forties or fifties with active COVID-19.

The CDR3 DNA sequence: TGTGCCAGCAGCTTCCACAGGGAAAATTCACCCCTCCACTTT. Translating it yields CASSFHRENSPLHF. The genes are TRBV7-2 and TRBJ1-6; the D gene is possibly TRBD1 (6 bases). V was clipped by 3 bases and J by 7 bases, with 10 bases between them. Germline assignment: CDR1 SGHTA and CDR2 FQGNSA. The CDR3 runs 14 residues.